Below are 5 T cell receptor beta chains sequenced from a single sample in a study of shared clonotypes between healthy human individuals. Repertoires were generated with immunoSEQ multiplex PCR, while TCRdb's copy carries only in-frame clones and drops some. The repertoire holds millions of clones, with around 90% as singletons. The sequenced sample consisted of naive CD4+ T cells sorted from blood. The subset denotes: CD45RA+ positively selected. Receptor source: a man younger than 35 in good health.

The chain uses TRBV7-2 and TRBJ2-3; 13 bases are shared with TRBD2. J was trimmed by 1 base and V by 7 bases; bases with no gene match: 2. This CDR3 is built from 15 residues. Germline V lookup: CDR1 SGHTA, CDR2 FQGNSA. The CDR3 region is CASKGLAGRTDTQYF. For the CDR3, the DNA is TGTGCCAGCAAGGGACTAGCGGGACGCACAGATACGCAGTATTTT. The whole variable domain, remainder taken from reference TRBV7-2 and TRBJ2-3, is GAGVSQSPSNKVTEKGKDVELRCDPISGHTALYWYRQSLGQGLEFLIYFQGNSAPDKSGLPSDRFSAERTGGSVSTLTIQRTQQEDSAVYLCASKGLAGRTDTQYFGPGTRLTVL.

The chain combines TRBV2 with TRBJ1-5; no clear D gene. V lost 3 bases, J lost 7 bases, and 13 bases lay in between. Germline V gene data show CDR1 as SNHLY and CDR2 as FYNNEI. This CDR3 comprises 14 residues. In DNA form, the CDR3 reads TGTGCCAGCAGTGACCGGGGTCTGGGACAGCCCCAGCATTTT. This encodes CASSDRGLGQPQHF.

The rearrangement links TRBV6-5 to TRBJ2-7; D is unclear. V was trimmed by 2 bases and J by 2 bases, leaving 7 bases between them. Germline values: CDR1 MNHEY, CDR2 SVGAGI. The CDR3 extends over 13 amino acids. The CDR3 region is CASSYARTYEQYF. The CDR3 DNA is TGTGCCAGCAGTTACGCCCGTACCTACGAGCAGTACTTC.

V usage is TRBV2 and J usage is TRBJ1-5; D gene uncertain. V was shortened by 3 bases and J by 0 bases, with 9 bases between the two germline ends. The CDR3 loop spans 15 amino acids. Germline CDR1 is SNHLY and CDR2 is FYNNEI. CDR3 residues: CASSEESYSNQPQHF. CDR3 nucleotide sequence: TGTGCCAGCAGTGAGGAGAGTTATAGCAATCAGCCCCAGCATTTT.

About this clone: The sample holds other DNA sequences that translate to the same CDR3. The chain combines TRBV5-1 with TRBJ2-2; D is uncertain. The CDR3 extends over 14 amino acids. Germline CDR1 SGHRS, CDR2 YFSETQ. Trimming stripped 0 bases from V and 6 bases from J, with 9 bases between. The CDR3: CASSLGTSAGELFF. CDR3 in DNA: TGCGCCAGCAGCTTGGGGACCTCGGCCGGGGAGCTGTTTTTT.